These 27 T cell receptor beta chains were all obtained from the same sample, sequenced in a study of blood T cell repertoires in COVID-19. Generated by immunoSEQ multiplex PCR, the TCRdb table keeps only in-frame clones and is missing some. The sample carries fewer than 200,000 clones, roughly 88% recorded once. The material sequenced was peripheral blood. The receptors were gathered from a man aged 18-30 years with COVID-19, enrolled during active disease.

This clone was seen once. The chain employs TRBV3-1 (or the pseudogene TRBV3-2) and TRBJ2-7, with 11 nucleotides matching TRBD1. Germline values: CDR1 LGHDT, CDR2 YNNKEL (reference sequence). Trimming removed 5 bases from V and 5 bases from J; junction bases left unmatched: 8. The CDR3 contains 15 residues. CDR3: CASSYWGQGVNEQYF. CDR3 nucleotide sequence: TGTGCCAGCAGCTACTGGGGACAGGGGGTAAACGAGCAGTACTTC.

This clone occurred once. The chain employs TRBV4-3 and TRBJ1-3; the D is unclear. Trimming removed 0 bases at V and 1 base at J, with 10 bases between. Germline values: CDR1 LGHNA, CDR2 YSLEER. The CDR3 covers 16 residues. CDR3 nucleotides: TGCGCCAGCAGCCAAGATCTGGCGGCTTCTGGAAACACCATATATTTT. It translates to CASSQDLAASGNTIYF.

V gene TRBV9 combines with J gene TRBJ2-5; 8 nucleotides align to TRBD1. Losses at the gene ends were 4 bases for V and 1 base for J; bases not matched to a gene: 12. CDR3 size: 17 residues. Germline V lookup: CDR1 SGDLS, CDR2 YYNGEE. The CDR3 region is CASSTAGWDRSQETQYF. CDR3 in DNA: TGTGCCAGCAGCACGGCGGGGTGGGACAGGAGCCAAGAGACCCAGTACTTC.

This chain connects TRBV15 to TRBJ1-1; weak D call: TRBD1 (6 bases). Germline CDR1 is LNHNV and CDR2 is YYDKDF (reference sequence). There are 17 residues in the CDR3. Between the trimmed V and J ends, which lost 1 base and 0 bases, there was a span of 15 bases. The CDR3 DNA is TGTGCCACCAGCAGAGCTAGAGGGCAGGGGATGAACACTGAAGCTTTCTTT. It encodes CATSRARGQGMNTEAFF.

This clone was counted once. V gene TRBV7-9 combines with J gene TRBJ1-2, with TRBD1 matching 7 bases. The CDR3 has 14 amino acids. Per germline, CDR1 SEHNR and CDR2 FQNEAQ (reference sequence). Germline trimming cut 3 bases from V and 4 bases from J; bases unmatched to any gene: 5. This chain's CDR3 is CASSLTGNSYGYTF. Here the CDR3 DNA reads TGTGCCAGCAGCTTGACAGGGAACAGCTATGGCTACACCTTC.

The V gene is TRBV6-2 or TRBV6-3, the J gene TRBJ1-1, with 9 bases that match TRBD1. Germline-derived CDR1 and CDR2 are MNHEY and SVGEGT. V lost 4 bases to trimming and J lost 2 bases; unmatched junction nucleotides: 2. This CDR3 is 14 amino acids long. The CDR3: CASSSTGGNTEAFF. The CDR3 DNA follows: TGTGCCAGCAGTTCCACAGGGGGCAACACTGAAGCTTTCTTT.

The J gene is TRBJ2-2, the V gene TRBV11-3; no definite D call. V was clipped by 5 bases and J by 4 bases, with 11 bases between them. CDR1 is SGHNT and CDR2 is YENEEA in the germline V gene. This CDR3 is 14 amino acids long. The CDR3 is CASSRHFSTGELFF. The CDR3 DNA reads TGTGCCAGCAGCCGCCATTTCAGCACCGGGGAGCTGTTTTTT.

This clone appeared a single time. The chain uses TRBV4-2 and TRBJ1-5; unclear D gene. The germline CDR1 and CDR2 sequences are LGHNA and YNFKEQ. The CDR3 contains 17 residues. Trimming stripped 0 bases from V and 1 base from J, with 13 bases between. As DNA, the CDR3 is TGTGCCAGCAGCCAAGATTCCGTGCGAAAAAGCAATCAGCCCCAGCATTTT. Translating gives CASSQDSVRKSNQPQHF.

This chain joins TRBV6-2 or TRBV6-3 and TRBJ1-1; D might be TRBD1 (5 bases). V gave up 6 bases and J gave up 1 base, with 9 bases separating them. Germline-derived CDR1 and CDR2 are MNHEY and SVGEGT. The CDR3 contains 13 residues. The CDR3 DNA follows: TGTGCCAGCAGCCTCGGACAGAACACTGAAGCTTTCTTT. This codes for CASSLGQNTEAFF.

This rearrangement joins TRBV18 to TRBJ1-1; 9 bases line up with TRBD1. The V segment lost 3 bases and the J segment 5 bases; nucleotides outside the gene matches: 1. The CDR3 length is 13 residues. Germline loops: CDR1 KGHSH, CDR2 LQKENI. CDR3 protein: CASSPDRGTEAFF. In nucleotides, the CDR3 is TGTGCCAGCTCACCGGACAGGGGAACTGAAGCTTTCTTT.

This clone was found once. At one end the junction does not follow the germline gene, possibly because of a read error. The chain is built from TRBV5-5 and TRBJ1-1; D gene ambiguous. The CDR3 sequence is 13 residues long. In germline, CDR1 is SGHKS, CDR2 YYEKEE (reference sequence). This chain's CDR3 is CASSFESLTEAKF. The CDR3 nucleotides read TGTGCCAGCAGCTTTGAATCACTAACCGAAGCTAAGTTT.

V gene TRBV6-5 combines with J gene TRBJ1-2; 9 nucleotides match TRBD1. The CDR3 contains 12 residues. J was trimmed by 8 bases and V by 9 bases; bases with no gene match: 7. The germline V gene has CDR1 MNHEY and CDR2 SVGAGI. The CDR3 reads CASTGTGFGYTF. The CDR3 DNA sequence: TGTGCCAGTACCGGGACAGGGTTCGGCTACACCTTC.

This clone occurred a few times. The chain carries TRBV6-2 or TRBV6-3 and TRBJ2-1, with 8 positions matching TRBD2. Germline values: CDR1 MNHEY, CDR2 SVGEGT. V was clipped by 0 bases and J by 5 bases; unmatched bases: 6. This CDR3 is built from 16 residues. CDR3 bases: TGTGCCAGCAGTTACTCATCACTAGCGGAGAACAATGAGCAGTTCTTC. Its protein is CASSYSSLAENNEQFF.

The CDR3 DNA follows: TGTGCCAGCAGGGGGAGCGAGCAGTACTTC. This gives the protein CASRGSEQYF. This sequence joins TRBV2 and TRBJ2-7, with a tentative D call TRBD2 (5 bases). There are 10 residues in the CDR3. Germline CDR1 reads SNHLY; CDR2 reads FYNNEI. V was trimmed by 6 bases and J by 6 bases, leaving 6 bases between them.

The chain's CDR3 is CASSSLDRTRSNQPQHF. In nucleotides, the CDR3 is TGTGCCAGCAGTTCCTTGGACAGGACAAGAAGCAATCAGCCCCAGCATTTT. The J gene is TRBJ1-5, the V gene TRBV28, with 7 nucleotides matching TRBD1. The CDR3 sequence is 17 residues long. Germline trimming cut 4 bases from V and 1 base from J; bases unmatched to any gene: 10. Germline V gene data show CDR1 as MDHEN and CDR2 as SYDVKM.

The CDR3 sequence is CASSPGWEVGELFF. Here the CDR3 DNA reads TGTGCCAGTAGTCCCGGTTGGGAGGTGGGGGAGCTGTTTTTT. The chain is built from TRBV19 and TRBJ2-2; tentative D call: TRBD2 (6 bases). V was shortened by 5 bases and J by 8 bases, with 15 bases between the two germline ends. The V gene's germline CDR1 is LNHDA and CDR2 SQIVND (reference sequence). The CDR3 is made up of 14 amino acids.

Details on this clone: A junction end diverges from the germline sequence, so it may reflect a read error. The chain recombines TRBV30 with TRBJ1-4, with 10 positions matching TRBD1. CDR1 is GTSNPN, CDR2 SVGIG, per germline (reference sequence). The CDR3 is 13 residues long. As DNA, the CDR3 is TGTGCCTCTACTCCGGGACAGGGGTGGAAACTGCTTTTT. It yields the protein CASTPGQGWKLLF.

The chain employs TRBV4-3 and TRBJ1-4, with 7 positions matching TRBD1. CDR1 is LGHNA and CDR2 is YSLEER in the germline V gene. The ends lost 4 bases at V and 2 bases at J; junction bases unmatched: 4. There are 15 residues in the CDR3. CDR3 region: CASSPAGGTNEKLFF. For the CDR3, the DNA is TGCGCCAGCAGCCCCGCAGGGGGGACTAATGAAAAACTGTTTTTT.

The chain's CDR3 is CASSVKETQYF. The DNA for the CDR3 is TGTGCCAGCAGCGTTAAAGAGACCCAGTACTTC. The V gene is TRBV7-9, the J gene TRBJ2-5; D uncertain. V lost 5 bases and J 3 bases, leaving 4 bases between the germline ends. The CDR3 is 11 residues long. The germline gives CDR1 SEHNR, CDR2 FQNEAQ (reference sequence). Variable domain in full (rest from reference TRBV7-9 and TRBJ2-5): DTGVSQNPRHKITKRGQNVTFRCDPISEHNRLYWYRQTLGQGPEFLTYFQNEAQLEKSRLLSDRFSAERPKGSFSTLEIQRTEQGDSAMYLCASSVKETQYFGPGTRLLVL.

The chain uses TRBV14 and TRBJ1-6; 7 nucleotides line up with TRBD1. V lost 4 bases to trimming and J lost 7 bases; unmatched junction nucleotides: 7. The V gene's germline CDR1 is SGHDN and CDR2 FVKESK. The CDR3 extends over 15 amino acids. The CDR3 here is CASSPRQGINSPLHF. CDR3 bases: TGTGCCAGCAGCCCCCGACAGGGTATCAATTCACCCCTCCACTTT.

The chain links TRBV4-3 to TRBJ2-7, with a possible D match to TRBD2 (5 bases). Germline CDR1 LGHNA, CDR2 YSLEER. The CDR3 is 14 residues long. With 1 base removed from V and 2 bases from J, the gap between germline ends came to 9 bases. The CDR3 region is CASSQGVGAYEQYF. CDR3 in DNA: TGCGCCAGCAGCCAAGGGGTCGGGGCCTACGAGCAGTACTTC.

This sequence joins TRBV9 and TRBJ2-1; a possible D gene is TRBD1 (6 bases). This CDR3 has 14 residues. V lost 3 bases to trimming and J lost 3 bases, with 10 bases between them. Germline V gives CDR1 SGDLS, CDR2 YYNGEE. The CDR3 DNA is TGTGCCAGCAGCGCCTGGACAGACTACAATGAGCAGTTCTTC. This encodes CASSAWTDYNEQFF.

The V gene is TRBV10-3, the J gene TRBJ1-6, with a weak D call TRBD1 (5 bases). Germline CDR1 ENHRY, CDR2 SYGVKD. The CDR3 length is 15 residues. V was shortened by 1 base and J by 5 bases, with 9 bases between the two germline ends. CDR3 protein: CAISELVRDNSPLHF. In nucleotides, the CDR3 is TGTGCCATCAGTGAGTTAGTCAGGGATAATTCACCCCTCCACTTT.

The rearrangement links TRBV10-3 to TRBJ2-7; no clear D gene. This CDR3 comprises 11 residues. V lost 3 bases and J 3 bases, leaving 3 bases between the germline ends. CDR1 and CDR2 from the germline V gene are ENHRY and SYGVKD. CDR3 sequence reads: CAISDYYEQYF. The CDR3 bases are TGTGCCATCAGTGATTACTACGAGCAGTACTTC.

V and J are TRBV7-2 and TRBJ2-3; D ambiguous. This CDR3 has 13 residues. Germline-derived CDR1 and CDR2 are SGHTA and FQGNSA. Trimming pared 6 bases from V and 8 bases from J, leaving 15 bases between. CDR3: CASSPTVQRTQYF. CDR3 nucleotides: TGTGCCAGCAGTCCCACGGTCCAACGTACGCAGTATTTT.

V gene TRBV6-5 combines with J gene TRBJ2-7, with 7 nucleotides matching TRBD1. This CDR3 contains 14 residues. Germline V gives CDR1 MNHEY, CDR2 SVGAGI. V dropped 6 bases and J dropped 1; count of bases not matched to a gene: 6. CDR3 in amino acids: CASSIYRGSYEQYF. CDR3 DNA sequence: TGTGCCAGCAGCATTTACAGGGGTTCCTACGAGCAGTACTTC.

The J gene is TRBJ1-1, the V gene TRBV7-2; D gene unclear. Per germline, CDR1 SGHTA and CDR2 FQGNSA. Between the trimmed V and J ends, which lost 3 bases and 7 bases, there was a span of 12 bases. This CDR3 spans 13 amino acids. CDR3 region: CASSLRGKLEAFF. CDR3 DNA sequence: TGTGCCAGCAGCTTGCGGGGAAAGCTTGAAGCTTTCTTT.